This entry is about one T cell receptor (beta chain). This clonotype was observed many times. Its antigen has not been determined. No much larger clone is present one base from it, and per-base qualities are unavailable. Library generation was performed with PCR. Instrument used: Illumina HiSeq 2500. To normalize quantification of the TCRbeta repertoire, the TCR libraries were built with molecular barcoding that relied on unique molecular identifiers. The raw public data were reprocessed by TCRdb itself: fastp quality trimming at Q25, MiXCR clonotype calling, in-frame beta chains only. Every distinct CDR3 protein forms one entry, paired with its most common genes and DNA. The sample table lists about 610,000 distinct CDR3 sequences, about 11% of them with a count of one. The top ten clonotypes cover less than 4.5% of the sample. The sample originates from a study of T-cell reconstitution after alpha-beta-depleted transplantation in children (dated by TCRdb to 2016 to 2017). Background on the whole study: T-cell immune reconstitution after TCRalphabeta/CD19-depleted allogeneic hematopoietic cell transplantation in children was quantitatively tracked in the study by means of TCR repertoire profiling.

CDR1 and CDR2, looked up from the germline V gene (reference sequence), are DFQATT and SNEGSKA. The CDR3 contains 17 residues, cysteine and phenylalanine counted. The CDR3 DNA has 51 bases and is translated from base 1. V lost 2 bases and J lost 0 bases; the stretch between them is 18 bases long. The sample here was PBMCs from the stem cell graft donor, taken from the stem cell graft. The clonotype originates from a human donor who donated a stem cell graft to a child with acute myeloid leukemia. Here the chain combines TRBV20-1 and TRBJ2-3; confidence is insufficient to name the D gene. The DNA is as follows: TGCAGTGCTAGAACTCCGAAGGGCAGACCTAGCACAGATACGCAGTATTTT. The encoded protein is CSARTPKGRPSTDTQYF.